This entry lists 10 T cell receptor beta chains sequenced from one sample in a study of regulatory T cells in long-lasting Graves disease. The time point denotes: newly diagnosed GD, antithyroid drugs for less than 3 months. Making the TCR library involved RNA that had been extracted from PBMCs. Arm-PCR with iRepertoire HTBI primers amplified the CDR3 regions for these TCR beta libraries. In TCRdb, the multiplex PCR reads were re-called with MiXCR into one record per CDR3 protein. The table lists over 350,000 distinct CDR3 sequences, roughly 15% of them singletons. These same records also appear under a second study, on T cells in Graves' hyperthyroidism and ophthalmopathy.

The source material was peripheral blood mononuclear cells (PBMCs), sampled at new diagnosis, from a patient treated with antithyroid drugs. Every receptor here comes from a woman between 50 and 59 years old with Graves disease.

There are a few counts of this clonotype. The chain couples TRBV7-9 to TRBJ2-5, with 11 bases lining up with TRBD2. Losses at the gene ends were 5 bases for V and 4 bases for J; bases not matched to a gene: 12. The CDR3 is 17 residues long. Looked up from germline, CDR1 is SEHNR and CDR2 is FQNEAQ (reference sequence). Here the CDR3 reads CASSTQTVAGGPETQYF. The CDR3 bases are TGTGCCAGCAGCACCCAAACCGTAGCGGGAGGGCCAGAGACCCAGTACTTC.

This clonotype came up many times. V gene TRBV28 combines with J gene TRBJ2-5; D perhaps matches TRBD2 (5 bases). The germline V gene encodes CDR1 MDHEN and CDR2 SYDVKM. The CDR3 runs 16 residues. V was shortened by 6 bases and J by 5 bases, with 22 bases between the two germline ends. The CDR3 DNA reads as TGTGCCAGCAGCCCCATAAAAACCGCGGGCAGCGAGACCCAGTACTTC. It encodes CASSPIKTAGSETQYF.

Many counts were recorded for this clonotype. The rearrangement joins TRBV5-1 to TRBJ2-1, with a weak D call TRBD2 (6 bases). Germline loops: CDR1 SGHRS, CDR2 YFSETQ. The CDR3 runs to 15 residues. The ends were cut back, 4 bases at V and 8 bases at J, with 19 bases in the middle. The CDR3 nucleotides read TGCGCCAGCAGCCGGTCGGGGGAGAGGATGGATGAGCAGTTCTTC. It specifies CASSRSGERMDEQFF.

This clonotype was observed a handful of times. The chain has TRBV12-3 or TRBV12-4 and TRBJ1-5, with unresolved D. V lost 2 bases to trimming and J lost 5 bases, with 7 bases between them. This CDR3 is 13 amino acids long. In nucleotides, the CDR3 is TGTGCCAGCAGTTTATTACGCGATCAGCCCCAGCATTTT. The encoded protein is CASSLLRDQPQHF.

This clonotype came up many times. The chain employs TRBV12-3 or TRBV12-4 and TRBJ2-3, with D possibly TRBD2 on 5 matching bases. The CDR3 totals 13 residues. The ends were cut back, 6 bases at V and 0 bases at J, with 7 bases in the middle. CDR3 region: CASSGGSTDTQYF. The CDR3 DNA is TGTGCCAGCAGCGGCGGGAGCACAGATACGCAGTATTTT.

This clonotype was observed many times. The chain joins TRBV6-1 to TRBJ2-7; 11 positions match TRBD2. Trimming at V came to 5 bases and at J to 4 bases, leaving 7 bases not matched to a gene. Germline loops: CDR1 MNHNS, CDR2 SASEGT. The CDR3 runs to 15 residues. CDR3 loop: CASSQGRTSGYEQYF. The CDR3 DNA reads TGTGCCAGCAGTCAGGGGCGGACTAGCGGGTACGAGCAGTACTTC.

The chain joins TRBV28 to TRBJ1-6; D is possibly TRBD1 (5 bases). The germline V and J ends were trimmed by 3 bases and 8 bases, with 14 bases remaining between them. The CDR3 totals 15 residues. The germline gives CDR1 MDHEN, CDR2 SYDVKM. The CDR3 loop is CASSLFRPGDSPLHF. CDR3 sequence (DNA): TGTGCCAGCAGTTTGTTTAGGCCGGGGGATTCACCCCTCCACTTT.

The rearrangement uses TRBV7-2 and TRBJ2-1, with D possibly being TRBD2 (7 bases). Germline assignment: CDR1 SGHTA and CDR2 FQGNSA. The V gene lost 2 bases and the J gene lost 6 bases, with 17 bases spanning the gap. The CDR3 has 16 residues. The chain's CDR3 is CASSLWGAGEGNEQFF. CDR3 coding DNA: TGTGCCAGCAGCTTATGGGGGGCGGGAGAAGGCAATGAGCAGTTCTTC.

The chain links TRBV10-2 to TRBJ2-5; 14 nucleotides line up with TRBD2. Unmatched junction bases numbered 2, after V lost 0 bases and J lost 2 bases. The CDR3 loop spans 17 amino acids. Per the germline V gene, CDR1 is WSHSY and CDR2 is SAAADI. CDR3 DNA: TGCGCCAGCAGTGAGTCGAGGACTAGCGGGAGGCAAGAGACCCAGTACTTC. It encodes CASSESRTSGRQETQYF.

V usage is TRBV4-1 and J usage is TRBJ2-7; D gene uncertain. The germline V gene encodes CDR1 MGHRA and CDR2 YSYEKL. Deletions cut 0 bases from V and 7 bases from J, with 7 bases between. The CDR3 is 12 residues long. The CDR3 reads CASSQDLREQYF. The CDR3 DNA follows: TGCGCCAGCAGCCAAGATTTGCGGGAGCAGTACTTC.